This T cell receptor (beta chain) stems from a study of T cell repertoires in cytomegalovirus infection (dated by TCRdb to between 2018 and 2021). With respect to the entire study: Because public TCR beta signatures pointed to carriage of CMV infection together with the matching HLA type, the HLA type of each donor mattered for the analysis.

These reads were obtained on an Illumina HiSeq 1500. The public reads were run again by TCRdb, first through fastp at Q25 and then through MiXCR, and only productive beta chains were kept. Each entry is one CDR3 protein sequence, shown with its most common DNA and genes. This sample is represented by 200,000 to 300,000 distinct CDR3 sequences; roughly 9.1% of them were singletons. About 16% of the sample belongs to the ten largest clones. As encoded in the germline V gene, CDR1 is SGHTA while CDR2 is FQGNSA. The CDR3 contains 18 residues, cysteine and phenylalanine counted. CDR3 DNA is the only sequence kept; it has 54 bases, read in frame from the first base. After removal of 2 bases from V and 4 bases from J, the junction retains 13 bases not matched to a gene. This clonotype was counted at least ten times. Its antigen is not yet known. Per-base qualities were not stored, and no clone one base away is much larger.

General study outcomes and caveats: The ex vivo response was dominated by HLA-C-restricted CMV-specific TCR beta clonotypes, and the single most frequent clonotype in two of eight donors was supplied by these HLA-C-restricted clonotypes. Cumulative frequency of public TCR beta family members discriminated carriers of CMV infection plus the relevant HLA type in this cohort and an independent approximately 360-donor cohort.

The chain joins TRBV7-2 to TRBJ2-3, and TRBD2 matches 9 of the central bases. The source of this sequence is a human donor in good health (CMV status not recorded). Some clones in this sample may be carry-over from other donors' samples. Source material: PBMCs. The bases are TGTGCCAGCAGCTTATTAATCCGCGGGGGGGGAGCGGCAGATACGCAGTATTTT. The encoded protein is CASSLLIRGGGAADTQYF.